One sample yielded the 14 T cell receptor beta chains listed below, sequenced in a study of metastatic and nonmetastatic thyroid tumors. Ahead of thyroid surgery, no patient had received treatment of any kind. With MiXCR, TCRdb reprocessed the PCR reads. The sample has tens of thousands of clones; 20% to 30% are singletons. Material: blood. The receptors were sampled from a male donor with papillary thyroid cancer or a benign thyroid nodule (not recorded which). Some clones in this sample may be carry-over from other donors' samples.

This clone was counted many times. This chain joins TRBV5-6 and TRBJ2-3; D perhaps matches TRBD2 (6 bases). The germline V gene has CDR1 SGHDT and CDR2 YYEEEE. The ends were cut back, 5 bases at V and 4 bases at J, with 17 bases in the middle. The CDR3 has 15 residues. The CDR3 DNA is TGTGCCAGCAGTATTGCTGCCGGGAGACCAGATACGCAGTATTTT. It codes for CASSIAAGRPDTQYF.

This clone was found many times. The rearrangement joins TRBV20-1 to TRBJ2-4; D perhaps matches TRBD2 (6 bases). The length of the CDR3 is 19 residues. Germline CDR1 reads DFQATT; CDR2 reads SNEGSKA (reference sequence). The V and J ends lost 4 bases and 0 bases respectively, with 25 bases between them. The CDR3 sequence is CSATERRTGVDLAKNIQYF. CDR3 nucleotide sequence: TGCAGTGCTACCGAGCGGAGAACGGGAGTCGATTTAGCCAAAAACATTCAGTACTTC.

This clone occurred once. The chain has TRBV4-2 and TRBJ2-7; 16 bases line up with TRBD2. The trim removed 4 bases at V and 1 base at J, leaving 4 bases unmatched. This CDR3 contains 17 residues. Germline assignment: CDR1 LGHNA and CDR2 YNFKEQ. Here the CDR3 DNA reads TGTGCCAGCAGCCCGGGACTAGCGGGAGGGCTGTCCTACGAGCAGTACTTC. Encoded protein: CASSPGLAGGLSYEQYF.

With respect to this clone: Since a much larger clone is just one base distant, this may be a read error. V and J are TRBV5-4 and TRBJ2-2; the D gene is possibly TRBD1 (5 bases). The CDR3 runs 14 residues. In germline, CDR1 is SGHNT, CDR2 YYREEE (reference sequence). CDR3 sequence reads: CSSSFSRAAGELFF. CDR3 DNA sequence: TGTTCCAGCAGCTTCTCCAGGGCGGCTGGGGAGCTGTTTTTT.

Regarding this clone: One junction end disagrees with the germline gene, perhaps due to a read error. The V and J genes are TRBV9 and TRBJ1-5; D is ambiguous. The CDR3 consists of 16 residues. Germline V gene data show CDR1 as SGDLS and CDR2 as YYNGEE. CDR3 in amino acids: CASSLLAVGGNQPQHF. In DNA, the CDR3 is TGTGCCAGCAGTCTTCTCGCAGTTGGTGGCAATCAGCCCCAGCATTTC.

This chain uses TRBV2 with TRBJ2-7; 14 bases line up with TRBD2. CDR1 is SNHLY and CDR2 is FYNNEI in the germline V gene. There are 16 residues in the CDR3. V lost 1 base, J lost 12 bases, and 11 bases stayed unmatched. The CDR3 region has the DNA TGTGCCAGCAGTGAAGTTGGGGGACTAGCGGGAGCCGTGGGGTACTTC. Its protein is CASSEVGGLAGAVGYF.

A note on this clone: The junction does not match germline at one end; this may be a read error. This chain links TRBV5-1 with TRBJ2-7, with 10 bases identical to TRBD2. This CDR3 has 17 amino acids. Per germline, CDR1 SGHRS and CDR2 YFSETQ. CDR3 nucleotide sequence: TGCTCCAGCAGCTTGGGGACTAGCGTGAGGTCCAGTTACGAGCAGTACTTC. It yields the protein CSSSLGTSVRSSYEQYF.

This CDR3 reads CASSLGDATDTQYF. The CDR3 DNA sequence: TGCGCCAGCAGCTTGGGGGACGCCACAGATACGCAGTATTTT. The chain is built from TRBV5-1 and TRBJ2-3; D is perhaps TRBD1 or TRBD2 (5 bases each). V lost 0 bases, J lost 2 bases, and 7 bases lay in between. Germline V gene data show CDR1 as SGHRS and CDR2 as YFSETQ. The CDR3 runs to 14 residues.

This chain uses TRBV6-1 with TRBJ2-2; 8 positions match TRBD1. This CDR3 has 15 amino acids. Germline V gene data show CDR1 as MNHNS and CDR2 as SASEGT. V shed 4 bases and J 14 bases; nucleotides not matched to a gene: 15. The DNA of the CDR3 is TGTGCCAGCAGTGCGGACAGGGTGAACTCCGGGTATCTGTTTTTT. Residues: CASSADRVNSGYLFF.

By share of the sample, this clone is medium-sized (0.01 to 0.1%). V gene TRBV6-1 combines with J gene TRBJ2-7; D possibly corresponds to TRBD1 (5 bases). The CDR3 length is 13 residues. Germline V gene data show CDR1 as MNHNS and CDR2 as SASEGT. Trimming cost V 3 bases and J 1 base, with 7 bases left between them. CDR3 nucleotides: TGTGCCAGCAGTGACGACAGTTCCTACGAGCAGTACTTC. Its translation: CASSDDSSYEQYF.

J is TRBJ2-7 and V is TRBV24-1; 8 nucleotides align to TRBD1. CDR3 length: 13 residues. Per the germline V gene, CDR1 is KGHDR and CDR2 is SFDVKD. The trim removed 3 bases at V and 7 bases at J, leaving 4 bases unmatched. CDR3 region: CATSDGDRREQYF. DNA of the CDR3: TGTGCCACCAGTGATGGGGACAGGAGAGAGCAGTACTTC.

As regards this clone: This likely comes from a read error, as the CDR3 has no conserved phenylalanine or tryptophan at its end. The chain uses TRBV15 and TRBJ2-1, with D perhaps matching TRBD2 (5 bases). Trimming left V 4 bases short and J 0 bases short, with 7 bases between. Germline CDR1 reads LNHNV; CDR2 reads YYDKDF (reference sequence). The CDR3 loop spans 14 amino acids. CDR3 region: CATSIARSYNEQFC. The CDR3 DNA is TGTGCCACCAGCATAGCGCGCTCCTACAATGAGCAGTTCTGC.

The sample holds one count of this clone. This likely comes from a read error, as the CDR3 has no conserved phenylalanine or tryptophan at its end. The chain combines TRBV28 with TRBJ1-5; no reliable D call. This CDR3 is 12 amino acids long. Per the germline V gene, CDR1 is MDHEN and CDR2 is SYDVKM. V lost 5 bases and J lost 3, with 5 bases in between. The CDR3 loop reads CASSTPNQPQHL. In DNA, the CDR3 is TGTGCCAGCAGTACCCCCAATCAGCCCCAGCATTTA.

This clone was recorded at least ten times. This chain uses TRBV19 with TRBJ1-2, with 9 nucleotides matching TRBD1. Germline V CDR1 and CDR2: LNHDA, SQIVND (reference sequence). Trimming took 9 bases from V and 4 from J; bases not matched to a gene: 6. The CDR3 length is 13 residues. CDR3 sequence: CASQQGASYGYTF. The CDR3 DNA reads TGTGCCAGCCAACAGGGGGCGAGCTATGGCTACACCTTC.